This is a list of T cell receptor beta chains from one sample in a study of cytomegalovirus exposure and HLA in healthy donors. Measured with immunoSEQ multiplex PCR; TCRdb has only the in-frame clones, and not every one. The sample has 150,000 to 200,000 clones; over 9.5% are singletons. The sample comprised PBMCs. The receptors stem from a man in his fifties or sixties in good health and CMV-seropositive. Both conserved end residues are part of each CDR3. The D gene is left open where the match is weak. A row's size may be missing; if present it is once, few, many or a size class.

DNA: TGTGCCAGCAGCTTAATCGGCCAAGTTAGGCAGGCCAGCAATGGTTTCTTT
CDR3: CASSLIGQVRQASNGFF
size: .
V: TRBV7-9
J: TRBJ1-1
D: .

DNA: TGCGCCAGCAGCCAAGACGGCGGGGGGGCCCAGGTTATCGGGGAGCTGTTTTTT
CDR3: CASSQDGGGAQVIGELFF
size: many
V: TRBV4-1
J: TRBJ2-2
D: TRBD2

DNA: TGCGCCAGCAGCTTGGTTGGACAGGCCGAGACCCAGTACTTC
CDR3: CASSLVGQAETQYF
size: few
V: TRBV5-1
J: TRBJ2-5
D: TRBD1

DNA: TGCAGTGCTAGACGAGGGCAAGAGCAGTTCTTC
CDR3: CSARRGQEQFF
size: .
V: TRBV20-1
J: TRBJ2-1
D: .

DNA: TGTGCTAGTGGTTTACCCGGGACAGGGGCTTCCAATCGACCTTCGGGCGGCTACACCTTC
CDR3: CASGLPGTGASNRPSGGYTF
size: .
V: TRBV12-5
J: TRBJ1-2
D: TRBD1

DNA: TGTGCCAGCAGCCGGCAGGGCCTCTCGTCTGGGGCCAACGTCCTGACTTTC
CDR3: CASSRQGLSSGANVLTF
size: .
V: TRBV5-4
J: TRBJ2-6
D: .

DNA: TGCAGCACTCAACAGGGGGCGCAAGGCTACACCTTC
CDR3: CSTQQGAQGYTF
size: .
V: TRBV29-1
J: TRBJ1-2
D: TRBD1

DNA: TGTGCCAGCAGTGTGGGGGGTCTCTCTGGAAACACCATATATTTT
CDR3: CASSVGGLSGNTIYF
size: .
V: TRBV6-1
J: TRBJ1-3
D: .

DNA: TGTGCCAGCAGCAGAGGGGTAGCGGGGGGGCAACACATTCAGTACTTC
CDR3: CASSRGVAGGQHIQYF
size: few
V: TRBV13
J: TRBJ2-4
D: TRBD2

DNA: TGTGCCAGTAGTAGGGGACTAGCGGGGGTAGAGACCCAGTACTTC
CDR3: CASSRGLAGVETQYF
size: few
V: TRBV19
J: TRBJ2-5
D: TRBD2

DNA: TGTGCCAGCAGCTCGGACAGGGGAATCAGGGAGCTGTTTTTT
CDR3: CASSSDRGIRELFF
size: .
V: TRBV7-2
J: TRBJ2-2
D: TRBD1

DNA: TGTGCCACCAGAAGGCAGGGGTTTGGGAACACTGAAGCTTTCTTT
CDR3: CATRRQGFGNTEAFF
size: .
V: TRBV15
J: TRBJ1-1
D: .

DNA: TGTGCCAGCAGTGGGACACCTTCTAGCACAGATACGCAGTATTTT
CDR3: CASSGTPSSTDTQYF
size: .
V: TRBV6-5
J: TRBJ2-3
D: .

DNA: TGTGCCAGCAGCGGCAGGGGTGGTCCTGAAGCTTTCTTT
CDR3: CASSGRGGPEAFF
size: few
V: TRBV5-4
J: TRBJ1-1
D: .

DNA: TGTGCCAGTAGTTCCGTGAACACTGAAGCTTTCTTT
CDR3: CASSSVNTEAFF
size: .
V: TRBV19
J: TRBJ1-1
D: .

DNA: TGCGCCAGCAGCTTAAACAGGGGTACTAATGAAAAACTGTTTTTT
CDR3: CASSLNRGTNEKLFF
size: .
V: TRBV5-1
J: TRBJ1-4
D: TRBD1

DNA: TGTGCCTGTGAACGTGGACAGGGTTCCTACGAGCAGTACTTC
CDR3: CACERGQGSYEQYF
size: few
V: TRBV30
J: TRBJ2-7
D: TRBD1

DNA: TGTGCCAGCAGCCTTCGACTAGCGGGGGGTACAGATACGCAGTATTTT
CDR3: CASSLRLAGGTDTQYF
size: .
V: TRBV11-3
J: TRBJ2-3
D: TRBD2

DNA: TGTGCCAGCAGGTACACAGATACGCAGTATTTT
CDR3: CASRYTDTQYF
size: .
V: TRBV6-1
J: TRBJ2-3
D: .

DNA: TGCGCCAGCAGCTTGGGGGGAGCTAACTATGGCTACACCTTC
CDR3: CASSLGGANYGYTF
size: .
V: TRBV5-1
J: TRBJ1-2
D: .

DNA: TGTGCCAGCAGCGTTGGGGACAACCAAGAGACCCAGTACTTC
CDR3: CASSVGDNQETQYF
size: few
V: TRBV9
J: TRBJ2-5
D: .

DNA: TGTGCCTCAGCGAGGGAAGGGAGAAATCAGCCCCAGCATTTT
CDR3: CASAREGRNQPQHF
size: .
V: TRBV7-2
J: TRBJ1-5
D: .

DNA: TGCGCCAGCAGCTTACCTACCGGGACAGGCGACGATGAGCAGTTCTTC
CDR3: CASSLPTGTGDDEQFF
size: .
V: TRBV5-1
J: TRBJ2-1
D: TRBD1

DNA: TGTGCCAGCAGCGTAGCGGCGGGCAGGGGGCCAGAGACCCAGTACTTC
CDR3: CASSVAAGRGPETQYF
size: few
V: TRBV9
J: TRBJ2-5
D: TRBD1

DNA: TGTGCCAGCAGTTTCCGGGGGGGTGGTGAAAAACTGTTTTTT
CDR3: CASSFRGGGEKLFF
size: few
V: TRBV28
J: TRBJ1-4
D: .

DNA: TGTGCCAGCAGCCAGACGGCCCGTGGGGAGGGCTATGGCTACACCTTC
CDR3: CASSQTARGEGYGYTF
size: .
V: TRBV7-3
J: TRBJ1-2
D: .

DNA: TGCGCCAGCAGCTTGGCCGGGACAGGGGTCTCCTCAATCTATGGCTACACCTTC
CDR3: CASSLAGTGVSSIYGYTF
size: .
V: TRBV5-1
J: TRBJ1-2
D: TRBD1

DNA: TGTGCCAGCAGCCGTATCTTCTACGAGCAGTACTTC
CDR3: CASSRIFYEQYF
size: .
V: TRBV5-8
J: TRBJ2-7
D: .

DNA: TGCGCCAGCACCTCGGGGGGGCGCGATCAGCCCCAGCATTTT
CDR3: CASTSGGRDQPQHF
size: few
V: TRBV10-2
J: TRBJ1-5
D: .

DNA: TGCGCCAGCAGCCCGAGCCAGGGGCGTCCTAATGAAAAACTGTTTTTT
CDR3: CASSPSQGRPNEKLFF
size: few
V: TRBV5-1
J: TRBJ1-4
D: .

DNA: TGTGCCAGCAGCTTGGACAGGGTCTCCTACGAGCAGTACTTC
CDR3: CASSLDRVSYEQYF
size: .
V: TRBV7-8
J: TRBJ2-7
D: TRBD1

DNA: TGTGCCAGCAGCTTAGATGGACAGCCTTGGGAAAAACTGTTTTTT
CDR3: CASSLDGQPWEKLFF
size: once
V: TRBV11-3
J: TRBJ1-4
D: .

DNA: TGTGCCAGCTCACCTCTTCACAGGGTGAACACCGGGGAGCTGTTTTTT
CDR3: CASSPLHRVNTGELFF
size: few
V: TRBV18
J: TRBJ2-2
D: .

DNA: TGCAGCATTGGATTACTGGACAGGGACTATGGCTACACCTTC
CDR3: CSIGLLDRDYGYTF
size: .
V: TRBV29-1
J: TRBJ1-2
D: TRBD1

DNA: TGTGCCAGCAGCTCGGACAGGGGGCGCGAAAAACTGTTTTTT
CDR3: CASSSDRGREKLFF
size: few
V: TRBV28
J: TRBJ1-4
D: TRBD1

DNA: TGTGCCAGCAGCGTAGTAGGGGCTGGCGAAGCTTTCTTT
CDR3: CASSVVGAGEAFF
size: .
V: TRBV9
J: TRBJ1-1
D: .

DNA: TGTGCCAGTAGTATAGGAGGCAGTAGGGCTCGGGACTACACCTTC
CDR3: CASSIGGSRARDYTF
size: few
V: TRBV19
J: TRBJ1-2
D: .

DNA: TGTGCCAGCAGCCTCGCTGGGACAGCAAATCAAGGGTCCGGCTACACCTTC
CDR3: CASSLAGTANQGSGYTF
size: .
V: TRBV7-3
J: TRBJ1-2
D: TRBD1

DNA: TGCAGCGTTGAGGGGCGGAGGGGGCGGGAGGTAAACATTCAGTACTTC
CDR3: CSVEGRRGREVNIQYF
size: .
V: TRBV29-1
J: TRBJ2-4
D: .

DNA: TGTGCCAGCAGTTCCATGACAGGGAATTATGCAAACACCATATATTTT
CDR3: CASSSMTGNYANTIYF
size: few
V: TRBV6-6
J: TRBJ1-3
D: TRBD1

DNA: TGTGCCAGTAGTATAGCCCGGGGACAGGGTCACAATGAGCAGTTCTTC
CDR3: CASSIARGQGHNEQFF
size: .
V: TRBV19
J: TRBJ2-1
D: TRBD1

DNA: TGTGCCAGCAGCTTGTCGGCAGGGGGCGCGCAGACCCAGTACTTC
CDR3: CASSLSAGGAQTQYF
size: .
V: TRBV5-4
J: TRBJ2-5
D: TRBD1

DNA: TGTGCCAGCAGTCGGGACAGGGGGCGCGAGCAGTACTTC
CDR3: CASSRDRGREQYF
size: .
V: TRBV2
J: TRBJ2-7
D: TRBD1

DNA: TGTGCCTGGAGTGTACTTTCCGCGGGTGGCTACACCTTC
CDR3: CAWSVLSAGGYTF
size: .
V: TRBV30
J: TRBJ1-2
D: .

DNA: TGCGCCAGCGGGTCCGGGACAGGGTTATATGGCTACACCTTC
CDR3: CASGSGTGLYGYTF
size: few
V: TRBV4-3
J: TRBJ1-2
D: TRBD1

DNA: TGTGCCAGCAGACCGACAGGGGGAGCCTACAATGAGCAGTTCTTC
CDR3: CASRPTGGAYNEQFF
size: .
V: TRBV6-5
J: TRBJ2-1
D: TRBD1

DNA: TGTGCCAGCAGTGACGCGCGGGGCCAAAACATTCAGTACTTC
CDR3: CASSDARGQNIQYF
size: few
V: TRBV25-1
J: TRBJ2-4
D: .

DNA: TGTGCCAGCAGTGAAAAGAGAGGGGGGGATCAGCCCCAGCATTTT
CDR3: CASSEKRGGDQPQHF
size: .
V: TRBV2
J: TRBJ1-5
D: .

DNA: TGCGCCAGCAGCTTGCAGGGTCTTACTAATGAAAAACTGTTTTTT
CDR3: CASSLQGLTNEKLFF
size: few
V: TRBV5-1
J: TRBJ1-4
D: .

DNA: TGCGCCAGCAGCTCGACTAGCGGACCCACAGATACGCAGTATTTT
CDR3: CASSSTSGPTDTQYF
size: few
V: TRBV5-1
J: TRBJ2-3
D: TRBD2

DNA: TGTGCCATCAGAGACAGGAGCAATCAGCCCCAGCATTTT
CDR3: CAIRDRSNQPQHF
size: .
V: TRBV10-3
J: TRBJ1-5
D: .

DNA: TGTGCCAGCAGCCAAGGGGAGGGACGAGAGACCCAGTACTTC
CDR3: CASSQGEGRETQYF
size: few
V: TRBV4-2
J: TRBJ2-5
D: TRBD2